The 5 T cell receptor beta chains below come from one sample, sequenced in a study of blood T cell repertoires in COVID-19. Measured with immunoSEQ multiplex PCR; TCRdb has only the in-frame clones, and not every one. The table includes some 74,000 clones, around 80% detected once. The sequenced sample consisted of peripheral blood. The receptors originated from a woman older than 75 with active or convalescent COVID-19.

The V and J genes are TRBV12-5 and TRBJ2-2; 12 positions match TRBD1. V lost 6 bases to trimming and J lost 3 bases; unmatched junction nucleotides: 8. This CDR3 has 17 residues. Germline lookup yields CDR1 LGHNT and CDR2 FRNRAP. CDR3 in amino acids: CASGLGTGGSYTGELFF. The CDR3 nucleotides are TGTGCTAGTGGCCTCGGGACAGGGGGCTCGTACACCGGGGAGCTGTTTTTT.

This chain joins TRBV7-2 and TRBJ1-6; 8 nucleotides line up with TRBD1. The germline gives CDR1 SGHTA, CDR2 FQGNSA. The length of the CDR3 is 13 residues. V shed 6 bases and J 9 bases; nucleotides not matched to a gene: 4. This chain's CDR3 is CASRGQGASPLHF. The CDR3 nucleotides read TGTGCCAGCAGAGGGCAGGGGGCTTCACCCCTCCACTTT.

The chain couples TRBV15 to TRBJ2-7; perhaps TRBD1 as D (5 bases). Germline CDR1 reads LNHNV; CDR2 reads YYDKDF (reference sequence). V lost 2 bases, J lost 0 bases, and 11 bases lay in between. CDR3 length: 15 amino acids. As DNA, the CDR3 is TGTGCCACCAGCAGAAGGACATCGAGCTCCTACGAGCAGTACTTC. Translating it yields CATSRRTSSSYEQYF.

The chain couples TRBV28 to TRBJ1-2; 9 bases align to TRBD1. V shed 5 bases, J shed 4 bases, and the junction held 5 bases outside the gene matches. This CDR3 has 14 residues. CDR1 MDHEN and CDR2 SYDVKM come from the germline V gene. CDR3 region: CASSIGTGPYGYTF. DNA of the CDR3: TGTGCCAGCAGTATCGGGACAGGGCCCTATGGCTACACCTTC.

This clone occurred once. The chain carries TRBV19 and TRBJ1-5; no clear D. The germline CDR1 and CDR2 sequences are LNHDA and SQIVND (reference sequence). The CDR3 extends over 17 amino acids. The ends were cut back, 2 bases at V and 3 bases at J, with 17 bases in the middle. CDR3 nucleotide sequence: TGTGCCAGTAGTATAATTGAGGGCGGCGGAGCCAATCAGCCCCAGCATTTT. Translation: CASSIIEGGGANQPQHF.